Listed here is a single TCR beta chain. A second about 6 to 12 cycle PCR used barcoded and J-beta primers. One entry per CDR3 protein, called by TCRdb with MiXCR from the 5' RACE reads. The sample has approximately 580,000 distinct CDR3 sequences; 20% to 30% are singletons. The data originate from a study of blood T cells in healthy people across ages. Whenever a sample was processed, at least 7 million PBMCs were isolated. Germline CDR1 reads DFQATT; CDR2 reads SNEGSKA (reference sequence). With 7 bases clipped from V and 10 bases from J, the junction kept 10 bases outside the gene matches. The CDR3 loop spans 11 amino acids. This sample was also put to use in a study of T cells of mothers and their children. As that report states: A primer called M1S, used in the second PCR, added sample barcodes and 2-4 random nucleotides. Related mother-child pairs showed slightly higher but non-significant overlap than unrelated pairs.

The clonotype comes from a boy between 10 and 17 years old in good health. The material sequenced was blood. This chain joins TRBV20-1 and TRBJ2-7; 7 bases are a match to TRBD1. CDR3 sequence reads: CSVQDRPDQYF. The CDR3 region has the DNA TGCAGTGTCCAGGACAGGCCTGATCAGTACTTC.